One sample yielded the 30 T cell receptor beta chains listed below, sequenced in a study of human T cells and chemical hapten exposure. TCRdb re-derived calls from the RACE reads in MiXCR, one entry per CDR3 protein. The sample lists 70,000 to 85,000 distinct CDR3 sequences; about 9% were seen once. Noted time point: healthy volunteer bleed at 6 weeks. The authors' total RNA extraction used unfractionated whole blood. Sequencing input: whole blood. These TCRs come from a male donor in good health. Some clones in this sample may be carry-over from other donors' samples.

In nucleotides, the CDR3 is TGTGCCAGCAGCCTGGGACTACCTAACAATGAGCAGTTCTTC. Its protein is CASSLGLPNNEQFF. The chain joins TRBV11-2 to TRBJ2-1, with 7 bases matching TRBD2. V dropped 5 bases and J dropped 5; count of bases not matched to a gene: 6. CDR3 length: 14 residues. The germline gives CDR1 SGHAT, CDR2 FQNNGV. Variable domain in full (rest from reference TRBV11-2 and TRBJ2-1): EAGVAQSPRYKIIEKRQSVAFWCNPISGHATLYWYQQILGQGPKLLIQFQNNGVVDDSQLPKDRFSAERLKGVDSTLKIQPAKLEDSAVYLCASSLGLPNNEQFFGPGTRLTVL.

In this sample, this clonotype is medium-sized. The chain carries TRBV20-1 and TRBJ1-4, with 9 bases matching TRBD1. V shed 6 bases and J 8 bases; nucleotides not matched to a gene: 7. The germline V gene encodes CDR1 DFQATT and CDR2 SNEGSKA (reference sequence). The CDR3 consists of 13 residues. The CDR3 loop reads CSARTGVAEKLFF. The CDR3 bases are TGCAGTGCGAGGACAGGGGTCGCGGAAAAACTGTTTTTT.

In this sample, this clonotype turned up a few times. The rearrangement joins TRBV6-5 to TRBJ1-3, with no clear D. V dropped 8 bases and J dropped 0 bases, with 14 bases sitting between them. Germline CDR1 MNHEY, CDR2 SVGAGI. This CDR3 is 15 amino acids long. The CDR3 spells CASGSGMFSGNTIYF. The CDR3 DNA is TGTGCCAGCGGATCCGGGATGTTCTCTGGAAACACCATATATTTT.

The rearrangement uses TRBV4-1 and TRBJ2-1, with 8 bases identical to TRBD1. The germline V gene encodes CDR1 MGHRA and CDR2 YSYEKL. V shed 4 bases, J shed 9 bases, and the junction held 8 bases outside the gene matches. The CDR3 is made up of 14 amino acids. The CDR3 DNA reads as TGCGCCAGCAGCCCAGAGCAGGGGGCGGGTGAGCAGTTCTTC. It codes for CASSPEQGAGEQFF.

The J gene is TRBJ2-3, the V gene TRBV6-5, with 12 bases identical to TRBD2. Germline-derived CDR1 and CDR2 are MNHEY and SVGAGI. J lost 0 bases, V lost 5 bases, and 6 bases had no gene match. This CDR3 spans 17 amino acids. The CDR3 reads CASSTYGLAGSTDTQYF. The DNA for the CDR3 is TGTGCCAGCAGTACATACGGACTAGCGGGGAGCACAGATACGCAGTATTTT.

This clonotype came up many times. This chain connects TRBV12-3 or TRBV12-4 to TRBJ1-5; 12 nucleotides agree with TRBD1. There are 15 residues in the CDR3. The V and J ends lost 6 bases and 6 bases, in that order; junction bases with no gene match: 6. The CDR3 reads CASSPGTGGTQPQHF. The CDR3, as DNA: TGTGCCAGCAGCCCCGGGACAGGGGGCACTCAGCCCCAGCATTTT.

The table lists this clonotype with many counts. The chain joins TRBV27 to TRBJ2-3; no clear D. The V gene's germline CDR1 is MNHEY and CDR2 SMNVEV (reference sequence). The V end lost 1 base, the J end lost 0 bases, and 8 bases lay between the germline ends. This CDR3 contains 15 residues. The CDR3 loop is CASSLWQASTDTQYF. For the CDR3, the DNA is TGTGCCAGCAGTTTATGGCAAGCTAGCACAGATACGCAGTATTTT.

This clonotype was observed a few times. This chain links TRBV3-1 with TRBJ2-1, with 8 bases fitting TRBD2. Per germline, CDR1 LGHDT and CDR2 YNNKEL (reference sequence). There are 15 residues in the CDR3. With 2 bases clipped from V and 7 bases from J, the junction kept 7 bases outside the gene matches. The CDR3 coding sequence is TGTGCCAGCAGCCAAACCGGGACTAGAGGGAATGAGCAGTTCTTC. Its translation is CASSQTGTRGNEQFF.

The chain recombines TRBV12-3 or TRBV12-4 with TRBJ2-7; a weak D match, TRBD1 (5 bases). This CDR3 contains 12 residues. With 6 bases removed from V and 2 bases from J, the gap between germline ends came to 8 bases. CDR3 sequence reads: CASRLDTYEQYF. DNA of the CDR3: TGTGCCAGCAGATTGGACACCTACGAGCAGTACTTC.

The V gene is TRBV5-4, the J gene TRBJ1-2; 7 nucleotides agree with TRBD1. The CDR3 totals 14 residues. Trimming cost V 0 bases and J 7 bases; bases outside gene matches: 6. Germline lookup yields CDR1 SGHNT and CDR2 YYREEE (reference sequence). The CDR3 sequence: CASSLVGGAFGYTF. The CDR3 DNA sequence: TGTGCCAGCAGCTTGGTAGGGGGCGCTTTTGGCTACACCTTC.

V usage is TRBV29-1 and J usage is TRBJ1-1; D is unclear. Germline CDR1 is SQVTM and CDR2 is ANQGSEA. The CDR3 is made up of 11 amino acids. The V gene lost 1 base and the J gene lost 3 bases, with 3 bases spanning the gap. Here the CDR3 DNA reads TGCAGCGTTGAAGGAGACACTGAAGCTTTCTTT. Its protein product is CSVEGDTEAFF.

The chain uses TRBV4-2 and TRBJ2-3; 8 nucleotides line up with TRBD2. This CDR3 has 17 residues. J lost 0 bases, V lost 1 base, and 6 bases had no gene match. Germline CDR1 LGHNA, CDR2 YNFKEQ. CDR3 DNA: TGTGCCAGCAGCCAAGCAATAGCGGGGTCTAGCACAGATACGCAGTATTTT. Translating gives CASSQAIAGSSTDTQYF.

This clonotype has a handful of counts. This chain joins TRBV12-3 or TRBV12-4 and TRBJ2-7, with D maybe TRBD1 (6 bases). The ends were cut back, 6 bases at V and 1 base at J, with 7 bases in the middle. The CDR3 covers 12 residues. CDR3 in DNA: TGTGCCAGCAGGACAGGATCCTACGAGCAGTACTTC. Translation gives CASRTGSYEQYF.

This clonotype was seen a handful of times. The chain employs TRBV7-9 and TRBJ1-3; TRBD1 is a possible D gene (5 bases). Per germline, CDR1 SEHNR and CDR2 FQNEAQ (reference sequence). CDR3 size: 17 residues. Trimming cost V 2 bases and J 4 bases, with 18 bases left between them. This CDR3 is CASSLPLAVSGGNTIYF. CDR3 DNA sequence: TGTGCCAGCAGCTTACCCCTTGCCGTGTCAGGGGGAAACACCATATATTTT.

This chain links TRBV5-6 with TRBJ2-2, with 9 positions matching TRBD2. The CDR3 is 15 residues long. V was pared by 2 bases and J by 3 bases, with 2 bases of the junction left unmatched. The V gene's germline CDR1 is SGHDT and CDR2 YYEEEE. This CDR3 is CASSFRLADTGELFF. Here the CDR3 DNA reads TGTGCCAGCAGCTTTAGACTAGCGGACACCGGGGAGCTGTTTTTT. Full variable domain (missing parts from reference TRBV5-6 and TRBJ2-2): DAGVTQSPTHLIKTRGQQVTLRCSPKSGHDTVSWYQQALGQGPQFIFQYYEEEERQRGNFPDRFSGHQFPNYSSELNVNALLLGDSALYLCASSFRLADTGELFFGEGSRLTVL.

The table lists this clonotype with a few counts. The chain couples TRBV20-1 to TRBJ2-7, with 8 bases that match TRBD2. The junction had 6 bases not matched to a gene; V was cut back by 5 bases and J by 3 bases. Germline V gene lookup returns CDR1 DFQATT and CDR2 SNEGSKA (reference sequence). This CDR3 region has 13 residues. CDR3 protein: CSAREGGLYEQYF. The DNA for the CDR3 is TGCAGTGCTCGGGAGGGGGGGCTCTACGAGCAGTACTTC.

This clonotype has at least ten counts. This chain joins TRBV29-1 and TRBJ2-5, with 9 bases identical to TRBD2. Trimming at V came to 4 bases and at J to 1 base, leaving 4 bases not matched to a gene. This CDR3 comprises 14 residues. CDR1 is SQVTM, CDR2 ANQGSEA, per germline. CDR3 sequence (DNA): TGCAGCGTTGGAGCGGGGGGACTCCAAGAGACCCAGTACTTC. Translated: CSVGAGGLQETQYF.

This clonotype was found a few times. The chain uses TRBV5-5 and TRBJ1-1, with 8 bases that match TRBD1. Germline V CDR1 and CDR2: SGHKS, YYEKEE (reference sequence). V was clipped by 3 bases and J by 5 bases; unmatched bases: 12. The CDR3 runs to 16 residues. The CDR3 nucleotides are TGTGCCAGCAGCTACGTTTGGACAGGGTTGGTTACTGAAGCTTTCTTT. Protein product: CASSYVWTGLVTEAFF. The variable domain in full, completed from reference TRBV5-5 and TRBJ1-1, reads DAGVTQSPTHLIKTRGQQVTLRCSPISGHKSVSWYQQVLGQGPQFIFQYYEKEERGRGNFPDRFSARQFPNYSSELNVNALLLGDSALYLCASSYVWTGLVTEAFFGQGTRLTVV.

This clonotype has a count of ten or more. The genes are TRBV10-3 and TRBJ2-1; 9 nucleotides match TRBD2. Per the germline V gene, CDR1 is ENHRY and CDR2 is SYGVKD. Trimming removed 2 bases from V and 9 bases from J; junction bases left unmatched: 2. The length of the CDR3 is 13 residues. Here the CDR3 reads CAISEGTSPEQFF. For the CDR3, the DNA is TGTGCCATCAGTGAGGGGACTAGCCCTGAGCAGTTCTTC.

The chain's CDR3 is CASSPGSPQPQHF. As DNA, the CDR3 is TGTGCCAGCAGCCCAGGGAGCCCTCAGCCCCAGCATTTT. The chain has TRBV12-3 or TRBV12-4 and TRBJ1-5, with D maybe TRBD1 (5 bases). The CDR3 has 13 amino acids. The V end lost 6 bases, the J end lost 6 bases, and 12 bases lay between the germline ends.

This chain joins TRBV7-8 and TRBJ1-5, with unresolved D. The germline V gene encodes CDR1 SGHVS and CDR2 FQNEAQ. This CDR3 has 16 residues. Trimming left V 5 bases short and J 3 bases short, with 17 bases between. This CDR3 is CASSQSGEGPNQPQHF. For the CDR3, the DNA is TGTGCCAGCAGCCAATCTGGAGAGGGCCCCAATCAGCCCCAGCATTTT. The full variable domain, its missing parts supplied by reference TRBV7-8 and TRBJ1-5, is GAGVSQSPRYKVAKRGQDVALRCDPISGHVSLFWYQQALGQGPEFLTYFQNEAQLDKSGLPSDRFFAERPEGSVSTLKIQRTQQEDSAVYLCASSQSGEGPNQPQHFGDGTRLSIL.

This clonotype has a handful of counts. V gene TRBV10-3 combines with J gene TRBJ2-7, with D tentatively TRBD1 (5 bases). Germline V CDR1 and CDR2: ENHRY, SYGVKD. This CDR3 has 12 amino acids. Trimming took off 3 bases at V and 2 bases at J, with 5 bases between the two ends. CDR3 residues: CAISDRAYEQYF. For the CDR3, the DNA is TGTGCCATCAGTGACAGGGCCTACGAGCAGTACTTC.

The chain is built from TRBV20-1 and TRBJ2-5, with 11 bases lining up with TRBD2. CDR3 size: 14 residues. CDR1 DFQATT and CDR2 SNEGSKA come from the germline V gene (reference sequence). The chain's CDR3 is CRADVAGGSETQYF. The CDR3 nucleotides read TGCAGAGCTGACGTAGCGGGAGGGTCAGAGACCCAGTACTTC.

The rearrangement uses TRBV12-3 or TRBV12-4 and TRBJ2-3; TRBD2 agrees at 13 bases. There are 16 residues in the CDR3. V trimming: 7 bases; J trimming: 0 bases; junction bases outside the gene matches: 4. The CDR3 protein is CASKLAGGLSTDTQYF. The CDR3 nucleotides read TGTGCCAGCAAACTAGCGGGGGGGCTAAGCACAGATACGCAGTATTTT.

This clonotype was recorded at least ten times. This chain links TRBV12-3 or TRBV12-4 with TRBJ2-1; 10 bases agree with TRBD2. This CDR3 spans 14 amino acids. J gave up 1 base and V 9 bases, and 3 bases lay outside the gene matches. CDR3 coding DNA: TGTGCCAGGCTGGGACTAGCGTCCTACAATGAGCAGTTCTTC. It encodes CARLGLASYNEQFF.

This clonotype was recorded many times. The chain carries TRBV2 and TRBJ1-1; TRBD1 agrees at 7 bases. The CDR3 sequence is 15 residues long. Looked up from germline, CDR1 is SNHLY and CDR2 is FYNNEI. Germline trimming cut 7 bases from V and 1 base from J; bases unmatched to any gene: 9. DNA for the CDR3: TGTGCCAGCACTGGGAGCGGGACAGCGAACACTGAAGCTTTCTTT. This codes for CASTGSGTANTEAFF.

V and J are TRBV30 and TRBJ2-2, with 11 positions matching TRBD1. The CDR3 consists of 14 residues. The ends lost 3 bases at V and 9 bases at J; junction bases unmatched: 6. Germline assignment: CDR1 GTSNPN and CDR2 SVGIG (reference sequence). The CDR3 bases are TGTGCCTGGAGCGGGACAGGGGGAGGGTGGGAGCTGTTTTTT. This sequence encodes CAWSGTGGGWELFF.

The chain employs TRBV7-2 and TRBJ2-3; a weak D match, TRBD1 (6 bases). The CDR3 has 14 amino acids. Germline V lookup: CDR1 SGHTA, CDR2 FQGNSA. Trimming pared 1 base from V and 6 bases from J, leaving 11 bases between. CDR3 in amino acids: CASSLGHRDDTQYF. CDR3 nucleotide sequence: TGTGCCAGCAGCTTAGGGCACAGGGATGATACGCAGTATTTT. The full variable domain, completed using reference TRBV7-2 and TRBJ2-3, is GAGVSQSPSNKVTEKGKDVELRCDPISGHTALYWYRQSLGQGLEFLIYFQGNSAPDKSGLPSDRFSAERTGGSVSTLTIQRTQQEDSAVYLCASSLGHRDDTQYFGPGTRLTVL.

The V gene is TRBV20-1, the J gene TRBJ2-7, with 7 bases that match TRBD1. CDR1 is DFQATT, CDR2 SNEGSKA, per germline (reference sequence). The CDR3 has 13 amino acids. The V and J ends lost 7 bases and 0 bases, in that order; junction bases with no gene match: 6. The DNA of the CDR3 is TGCAGTGTTAGGGGGACAGCCTCCTACGAGCAGTACTTC. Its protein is CSVRGTASYEQYF.

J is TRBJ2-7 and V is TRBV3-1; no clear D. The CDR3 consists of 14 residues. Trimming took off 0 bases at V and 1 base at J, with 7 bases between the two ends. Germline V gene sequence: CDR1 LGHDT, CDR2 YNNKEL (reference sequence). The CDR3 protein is CASSQEARSYEQYF. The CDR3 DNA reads TGTGCCAGCAGCCAAGAAGCCCGTTCCTACGAGCAGTACTTC.